Each of the 19 T cell receptor beta chains below was sequenced from the same sample in a study of EBV T-cell therapy then PD-1 blockade in nasopharyngeal carcinoma. These receptors lack a known antigen. As to treatment: AdE1-LMPpoly-expanded autologous EBV-specific T-cell therapy followed by anti-PD-1 nivolumab. Here immunoSEQ multiplex PCR was the method, and the copy in TCRdb shows in-frame clones only, minus some. The table has roughly 17,000 clones, over 70% seen once. Specimen: CD8+ T cells from blood, collected at day 0 from a patient whose treatment included autologous EBV-specific T cells and nivolumab. The source of these receptors is a man aged 40-49 years with nasopharyngeal carcinoma.

The chain carries TRBV27 and TRBJ2-7; D unclear. The germline V gene has CDR1 MNHEY and CDR2 SMNVEV (reference sequence). The V and J ends lost 0 bases and 2 bases respectively, with 5 bases between them. The CDR3 is made up of 13 amino acids. CDR3 loop: CASSLSSAYEQYF. In DNA form, the CDR3 reads TGTGCCAGCAGTTTATCTTCGGCCTACGAGCAGTACTTC.

J is TRBJ2-7 and V is TRBV5-4; 10 nucleotides agree with TRBD2. From germline, CDR1 is SGHNT and CDR2 YYREEE (reference sequence). V was pared by 3 bases and J by 3 bases, with 3 bases of the junction left unmatched. This CDR3 has 14 amino acids. The CDR3 here is CASSSGLASYEQYF. In nucleotides, the CDR3 is TGTGCCAGCAGCTCGGGACTAGCGAGCTACGAGCAGTACTTC.

Turning to this clone: Other DNA sequences in the sample encode the same CDR3. The chain has TRBV4-3 and TRBJ2-7; D is unclear. This CDR3 contains 14 residues. Germline CDR1 reads LGHNA; CDR2 reads YSLEER. V dropped 0 bases and J dropped 0 bases, with 6 bases sitting between them. CDR3 DNA: TGCGCCAGCAGCCAAGATTCCCACTCCTACGAGCAGTACTTC. Protein sequence: CASSQDSHSYEQYF.

J is TRBJ2-7 and V is TRBV5-5; TRBD1 aligns across 7 bases. V trimming: 4 bases; J trimming: 4 bases; junction bases outside the gene matches: 8. Germline V lookup: CDR1 SGHKS, CDR2 YYEKEE (reference sequence). The CDR3 runs 14 residues. The CDR3 region has the DNA TGTGCCAGCAGCCCGCTGGGGACAGCGTACGAGCAGTACTTC. This gives the protein CASSPLGTAYEQYF.

The V call is TRBV4-3, the J call TRBJ1-5, with D unclear. Germline V gene lookup returns CDR1 LGHNA and CDR2 YSLEER. This CDR3 comprises 16 residues. The V and J ends lost 0 bases and 6 bases respectively, with 15 bases between them. CDR3 sequence (DNA): TGCGCCAGCAGCCAAGACTCGAGAACCCTCAGTCAGCCCCAGCATTTT. Protein product: CASSQDSRTLSQPQHF.

The chain has TRBV7-8 and TRBJ1-2; 9 bases fit TRBD1. V shed 1 base, J shed 2 bases, and the junction held 2 bases outside the gene matches. The CDR3 runs 15 residues. Germline values: CDR1 SGHVS, CDR2 FQNEAQ. The CDR3 here is CASSLGGTGNYGYTF. CDR3 sequence (DNA): TGTGCCAGCAGCTTAGGGGGGACAGGGAACTATGGCTACACCTTC.

Of note for this clone: An end of the junction differs from the germline gene, which may be a read error. The V call is TRBV27, the J call TRBJ2-1, with D tentatively TRBD1 (5 bases). This CDR3 has 13 residues. Germline values: CDR1 MNHEY, CDR2 SMNVEV (reference sequence). CDR3 DNA sequence: TGTGCCAACAGTTTAAGGGGTCGAGGTGAGCAGTTCTTC. This sequence encodes CANSLRGRGEQFF.

The rearrangement links TRBV7-9 to TRBJ1-4, with 7 bases fitting TRBD1. Germline CDR1 is SEHNR and CDR2 is FQNEAQ (reference sequence). CDR3 length equals 13 residues. The V segment lost 5 bases and the J segment 10 bases; nucleotides outside the gene matches: 7. CDR3 loop: CASSTGTAGKLFF. The DNA of the CDR3 is TGTGCCAGCAGCACCGGGACAGCGGGAAAACTGTTTTTT.

A word on this clone: Compared with germline, one end of the junction differs, possibly owing to a read error. The chain has TRBV14 and TRBJ2-7; no definite D call. Germline CDR1 is SGHDN and CDR2 is FVKESK. The CDR3 runs 13 residues. The CDR3 here is CASSQVGWAGASF. CDR3 nucleotides: TGTGCCAGCAGCCAAGTAGGTTGGGCAGGCGCATCCTTC. Drawing the rest from reference TRBV14 and TRBJ2-7, the complete variable domain is EAGVTQFPSHSVIEKGQTVTLRCDPISGHDNLYWYRRVMGKEIKFLLHFVKESKQDESGMPNNRFLAERTGGTYSTLKVQPAELEDSGVYFCASSQVGWAGASFGPGTRLTVT.

The rearrangement links TRBV9 to TRBJ2-1, with 10 positions matching TRBD2. J gave up 5 bases and V 2 bases, and 4 bases lay outside the gene matches. Germline V gene lookup returns CDR1 SGDLS and CDR2 YYNGEE. The CDR3 sequence is 15 residues long. The CDR3 region is CASSVLGLADNEQFF. The CDR3 DNA reads TGTGCCAGCAGCGTCCTAGGACTAGCGGACAATGAGCAGTTCTTC.

The chain employs TRBV7-9 and TRBJ2-2, with D perhaps matching TRBD1 (6 bases). In germline, CDR1 is SEHNR, CDR2 FQNEAQ (reference sequence). Trimming pared 4 bases from V and 4 bases from J, leaving 22 bases between. CDR3 length equals 18 residues. For the CDR3, the DNA is TGTGCCAGCAGCTCTCTCGGGACACCTATACTACTCACCGGGGAGCTGTTTTTT. Its translation: CASSSLGTPILLTGELFF.

The J gene is TRBJ1-2, the V gene TRBV27, with D maybe TRBD1 (5 bases). Germline CDR1 and CDR2: MNHEY and SMNVEV (reference sequence). Trimming removed 2 bases at V and 4 bases at J, with 17 bases between. This CDR3 spans 16 amino acids. In nucleotides, the CDR3 is TGTGCCAGCAGTTTAAATGGGGCGGCCGCCTTCTATGGCTACACCTTC. Protein sequence: CASSLNGAAAFYGYTF.

The chain recombines TRBV7-9 with TRBJ2-3; D may be TRBD2 (5 bases). Germline CDR1 and CDR2: SEHNR and FQNEAQ (reference sequence). V lost 8 bases and J 3 bases, leaving 15 bases between the germline ends. This CDR3 contains 14 residues. CDR3 nucleotides: TGTGCCAGCCGACCGAAAGCGGCAACAGATACGCAGTATTTT. The encoded protein is CASRPKAATDTQYF.

V gene TRBV4-1 combines with J gene TRBJ2-7; no firm D call. The CDR3 is 15 amino acids. CDR1 is MGHRA and CDR2 is YSYEKL in the germline V gene. The V gene lost 1 base and the J gene lost 2 bases, with 12 bases spanning the gap. The chain's CDR3 is CASSQGEGYPYEQYF. As DNA, the CDR3 is TGCGCCAGCAGCCAAGGGGAAGGGTACCCCTACGAGCAGTACTTC.

V and J are TRBV28 and TRBJ1-1; D is uncertain. V was cut by 4 bases and J by 4 bases, with 10 bases left in between. Germline lookup yields CDR1 MDHEN and CDR2 SYDVKM. The CDR3 loop spans 13 amino acids. CDR3 DNA sequence: TGTGCCAGCAGTTCCCCATGGGGCACTGAAGCTTTCTTT. It specifies CASSSPWGTEAFF.

The chain has TRBV4-3 and TRBJ2-1; D possibly uses TRBD1 or TRBD2 (5 bases each). With 3 bases removed from V and 3 bases from J, the gap between germline ends came to 18 bases. CDR3 size: 17 residues. CDR1 is LGHNA and CDR2 is YSLEER in the germline V gene. The CDR3 protein is CASSQYQGPSDYNEQFF. In nucleotides, the CDR3 is TGCGCCAGCAGCCAGTACCAGGGACCCAGCGACTACAATGAGCAGTTCTTC.

The J gene is TRBJ2-1, the V gene TRBV3-1 (or the pseudogene TRBV3-2); D unresolved. The V gene's germline CDR1 is LGHDT and CDR2 YNNKEL (reference sequence). V gave up 1 base and J gave up 3 bases, with 13 bases separating them. This CDR3 region has 16 residues. CDR3 in amino acids: CASSQGGLELYNEQFF. In DNA form, the CDR3 reads TGTGCCAGCAGCCAAGGAGGCCTGGAACTCTACAATGAGCAGTTCTTC.

The V and J genes are TRBV27 and TRBJ2-5; 13 nucleotides align to TRBD2. Germline V gene sequence: CDR1 MNHEY, CDR2 SMNVEV (reference sequence). The length of the CDR3 is 18 residues. Trimming removed 1 base from V and 4 bases from J; junction bases left unmatched: 9. The CDR3 sequence is CASSLWGRLAGGAETQYF. The DNA for the CDR3 is TGTGCCAGCAGTTTATGGGGACGACTAGCGGGGGGCGCAGAGACCCAGTACTTC.

In its sample, this clone was seen once. This rearrangement joins TRBV15 to TRBJ2-2; D is ambiguous. CDR1 is LNHNV and CDR2 is YYDKDF in the germline V gene (reference sequence). The CDR3 is 15 residues long. Trimming pared 0 bases from V and 0 bases from J, leaving 5 bases between. DNA of the CDR3: TGTGCCACCAGCAGAGATACTGCGAACACCGGGGAGCTGTTTTTT. It is translated as CATSRDTANTGELFF.